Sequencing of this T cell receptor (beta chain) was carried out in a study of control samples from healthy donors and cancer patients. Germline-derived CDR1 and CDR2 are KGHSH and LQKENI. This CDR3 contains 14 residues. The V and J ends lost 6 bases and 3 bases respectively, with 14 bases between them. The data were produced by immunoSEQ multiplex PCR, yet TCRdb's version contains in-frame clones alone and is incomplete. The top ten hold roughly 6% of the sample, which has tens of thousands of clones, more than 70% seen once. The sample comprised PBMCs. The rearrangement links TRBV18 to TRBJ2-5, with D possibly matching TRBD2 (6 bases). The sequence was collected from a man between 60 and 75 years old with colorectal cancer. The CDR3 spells CASSLGEVKETQYF. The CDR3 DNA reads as TGTGCCAGCTCGCTCGGGGAGGTTAAAGAGACCCAGTACTTC. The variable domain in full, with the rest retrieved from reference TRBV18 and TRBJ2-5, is NAGVMQNPRHLVRRRGQEARLRCSPMKGHSHVYWYRQLPEEGLKFMVYLQKENIIDESGMPKERFSAEFPKEGPSILRIQQVVRGDSAAYFCASSLGEVKETQYFGPGTRLLVL.